This entry lists 22 T cell receptor beta chains sequenced from one sample in a study of vaccination effects on CD4 cells after COVID-19. TCRdb keeps only in-frame clones here, not all; method: immunoSEQ multiplex PCR. The sample has approximately 26,000 clones, about three quarters seen once. ViraFEST expansion of antigen-specific CD4+ T cells with viral peptide pools preceded sequencing. Following culture for 9 to 11 days, CD4+ T cells were isolated. Two doses of BNT162b2 or mRNA-1273 vaccine were administered to participants. These TCRs' antigens remain unknown. The sequenced sample was CD4+ T cells from PBMCs cultured with SARS-CoV-2 spike peptides, obtained after COVID-19 vaccination. The receptors were sampled from a human donor who received a COVID-19 vaccine. Some clones in this sample may be carry-over from other donors' samples.

This chain links TRBV2 with TRBJ1-1; D ambiguous. Trimming took 9 bases from V and 4 from J, leaving 12 bases between them. CDR1 and CDR2 (germline): SNHLY, FYNNEI. The CDR3 length is 12 residues. The CDR3 DNA sequence: TGTGCCAGTGTCAAGGATTCCACTGAAGCTTTCTTT. It encodes CASVKDSTEAFF.

The rearrangement links TRBV9 to TRBJ2-3, with TRBD2 matching over 7 bases. The CDR3 is 16 residues long. Unmatched junction bases numbered 12, after V lost 3 bases and J lost 5 bases. Germline V gives CDR1 SGDLS, CDR2 YYNGEE. DNA of the CDR3: TGTGCCAGCAGCGAAGCCCTTTTGGGGGGGGGAGATACGCAGTATTTT. Its translation: CASSEALLGGGDTQYF.

This chain joins TRBV11-2 and TRBJ2-5, with 9 bases lining up with TRBD2. The CDR3 extends over 15 amino acids. V lost 3 bases, J lost 2 bases, and 4 bases stayed unmatched. CDR1 and CDR2 (germline): SGHAT, FQNNGV. The CDR3 bases are TGTGCCAGCAGCTTCGGGGCGGGGGGGCAAGAGACCCAGTACTTC. This sequence encodes CASSFGAGGQETQYF.

The V call is TRBV19, the J call TRBJ2-4; D gene uncertain. CDR3 length: 16 amino acids. V lost 3 bases and J lost 0, with 12 bases in between. Germline V CDR1 and CDR2: LNHDA, SQIVND (reference sequence). The CDR3 coding sequence is TGTGCCAGTAGTATGGTGGGATTTGTAGCCAAAAACATTCAGTACTTC. Residues: CASSMVGFVAKNIQYF.

V and J are TRBV19 and TRBJ1-6; no clear D. CDR1 LNHDA and CDR2 SQIVND come from the germline V gene (reference sequence). The V end was cut by 4 bases, the J end by 9 bases, with 10 bases between. The CDR3 totals 13 residues. CDR3 sequence reads: CASSTLGGSPLHF. Here the CDR3 DNA reads TGTGCCAGTAGTACCCTCGGCGGTTCACCCCTCCACTTT.

This clone was found a few times. V gene TRBV19 combines with J gene TRBJ1-5; no firm D call. Trimming removed 5 bases from V and 1 base from J, with 12 bases in between. Germline V gives CDR1 LNHDA, CDR2 SQIVND (reference sequence). The CDR3 spans 15 residues. CDR3 protein: CASSEQTLSNQPQHF. For the CDR3, the DNA is TGTGCCAGTAGTGAGCAGACCCTCAGCAATCAGCCCCAGCATTTT.

Sample share makes this clone medium-sized (0.01 to 0.1%). This rearrangement joins TRBV6-5 to TRBJ2-1, with 9 bases aligning to TRBD2. Looked up from germline, CDR1 is MNHEY and CDR2 is SVGAGI. V trimming: 2 bases; J trimming: 7 bases; junction bases outside the gene matches: 9. The CDR3 spans 16 residues. CDR3 nucleotide sequence: TGTGCCAGCAGTTACATTGGGCGGGGGGGCCGGAATGAGCAGTTCTTC. Protein sequence: CASSYIGRGGRNEQFF.

This clone was counted a single time. The chain combines TRBV11-2 with TRBJ2-3; 11 bases fit TRBD2. CDR1 and CDR2 (germline): SGHAT, FQNNGV. CDR3 length: 14 residues. The ends lost 1 base at V and 6 bases at J; junction bases unmatched: 0. The CDR3 loop is CASSLGTSGDTQYF. The CDR3 DNA reads as TGTGCCAGCAGCTTAGGGACTAGCGGGGATACGCAGTATTTT.

The chain joins TRBV6-5 to TRBJ1-6; D unclear. CDR3 length: 15 amino acids. Trimming pared 0 bases from V and 10 bases from J, leaving 13 bases between. Germline values: CDR1 MNHEY, CDR2 SVGAGI. This CDR3 is CASSYSPRANSPLHF. The CDR3, as DNA: TGTGCCAGCAGTTACTCCCCCCGAGCCAACTCACCCCTCCACTTT.

V is TRBV7-6 and J is TRBJ2-6, with TRBD2 matching 8 bases. CDR1 and CDR2 from the germline V gene are SGHVS and FNYEAQ. Trimming at V came to 5 bases and at J to 1 base, leaving 1 base not matched to a gene. The CDR3 sequence is 15 residues long. The CDR3 is CASSPGGSGANVLTF. In nucleotides, the CDR3 is TGTGCCAGCAGCCCGGGGGGGTCTGGGGCCAACGTCCTGACTTTC.

The chain combines TRBV4-3 with TRBJ1-6; 7 bases align to TRBD1. V lost 2 bases to trimming and J lost 7 bases; unmatched junction nucleotides: 5. The CDR3 is made up of 15 amino acids. From germline, CDR1 is LGHNA and CDR2 YSLEER. CDR3 residues: CASSQSGTVNSPLHF. CDR3 nucleotide sequence: TGCGCCAGCAGCCAATCCGGGACAGTCAATTCACCCCTCCACTTT.

Relative to its sample, this clone is medium-sized. V is TRBV12-3 or TRBV12-4 and J is TRBJ2-5; D remains unclear. This CDR3 has 11 residues. V lost 7 bases and J lost 5, with 8 bases in between. As DNA, the CDR3 is TGTGCCAGCACCGGTGGGGAGACCCAGTACTTC. It yields the protein CASTGGETQYF.

The chain joins TRBV11-1 to TRBJ2-3, with D tentatively TRBD1 or TRBD2 (5 bases each). V was shortened by 7 bases and J by 3 bases, with 14 bases between the two germline ends. This CDR3 is built from 14 residues. The V gene's germline CDR1 is SGHAT and CDR2 FQDESV (reference sequence). The CDR3 DNA follows: TGTGCCAGCAACCCGGGACGAATGACAGATACGCAGTATTTT. Translating gives CASNPGRMTDTQYF.

The J gene is TRBJ1-1, the V gene TRBV5-1, with TRBD1 identical over 8 bases. This CDR3 region has 14 residues. Trimming cost V 5 bases and J 1 base; bases outside gene matches: 4. Looked up from germline, CDR1 is SGHRS and CDR2 is YFSETQ. Here the CDR3 reads CASSAGQANTEAFF. DNA of the CDR3: TGCGCCAGCAGTGCGGGACAGGCGAACACTGAAGCTTTCTTT.

This rearrangement joins TRBV30 to TRBJ2-5; D gene unclear. Germline V lookup: CDR1 GTSNPN, CDR2 SVGIG (reference sequence). The CDR3 contains 13 residues. V lost 0 bases, J lost 1 base, and 6 bases lay in between. CDR3 DNA sequence: TGTGCCTGGAGTGTGTCTACCCAAGAGACCCAGTACTTC. This codes for CAWSVSTQETQYF.

V is TRBV3-1 (or the pseudogene TRBV3-2) and J is TRBJ2-7, with D perhaps being TRBD1 or TRBD2 (6 bases each). This CDR3 is 14 amino acids long. The ends were cut back, 0 bases at V and 9 bases at J, with 15 bases in the middle. CDR1 and CDR2 (germline): LGHDT, YNNKEL (reference sequence). Here the CDR3 reads CASSQDSRGGAQYV. In DNA form, the CDR3 reads TGTGCCAGCAGCCAAGACAGCAGGGGAGGAGCGCAGTACGTC.

V gene TRBV19 combines with J gene TRBJ2-5; 10 bases map to TRBD1. Per the germline V gene, CDR1 is LNHDA and CDR2 is SQIVND (reference sequence). The junction had 4 bases not matched to a gene; V was cut back by 4 bases and J by 5 bases. The CDR3 consists of 14 residues. CDR3 amino acids: CASSTTGGRETQYF. In nucleotides, the CDR3 is TGTGCCAGTAGTACGACAGGGGGCCGGGAGACCCAGTACTTC.

This chain joins TRBV19 and TRBJ1-2, with D uncertain. This CDR3 contains 13 residues. The germline V gene encodes CDR1 LNHDA and CDR2 SQIVND (reference sequence). V lost 4 bases, J lost 4 bases, and 10 bases lay in between. Written as DNA, the CDR3 is TGTGCCAGTAGTAAGGACCGCATCTATGGCTACACCTTC. As protein: CASSKDRIYGYTF.

This chain links TRBV2 with TRBJ1-5; D is perhaps TRBD1 (6 bases). In germline, CDR1 is SNHLY, CDR2 FYNNEI. V was trimmed by 0 bases and J by 1 base, leaving 13 bases between them. The CDR3 is made up of 17 amino acids. CDR3 in amino acids: CASSEARRGGSNQPQHF. CDR3 sequence (DNA): TGTGCCAGCAGTGAAGCGCGCAGGGGCGGAAGCAATCAGCCCCAGCATTTT.

This chain connects TRBV7-2 to TRBJ1-2; D remains unclear. This CDR3 region has 13 residues. Per the germline V gene, CDR1 is SGHTA and CDR2 is FQGNSA. V was pared by 1 base and J by 7 bases, with 10 bases between. The CDR3 protein is CASSLVGEGGYTF. CDR3 sequence (DNA): TGTGCCAGCAGCTTAGTGGGTGAGGGTGGCTACACCTTC.

The V gene is TRBV19, the J gene TRBJ1-1, with a tentative D call TRBD1 (6 bases). V lost 5 bases and J 1 base, leaving 11 bases between the germline ends. The CDR3 runs 14 residues. Germline CDR1 LNHDA, CDR2 SQIVND (reference sequence). The CDR3 sequence: CASSPGERNTEAFF. In DNA form, the CDR3 reads TGTGCCAGTAGTCCAGGGGAGAGGAACACTGAAGCTTTCTTT.

The chain uses TRBV10-1 and TRBJ2-4, with D uncertain. The V and J ends lost 1 base and 1 base respectively, with 8 bases between them. CDR3 length: 15 amino acids. The germline gives CDR1 WNHNN, CDR2 SYGVQD (reference sequence). The chain's CDR3 is CASSELVVAKNIQYF. As DNA, the CDR3 is TGCGCCAGCAGTGAGTTAGTCGTGGCCAAAAACATTCAGTACTTC.